These T cell receptor beta chains were read from a single sample in a study of T-cell reconstitution after alpha-beta-depleted transplantation in children. A single record per CDR3 protein comes from TCRdb applying MiXCR to the PCR reads. The data hold approximately 390,000 distinct CDR3 sequences, with about 11% observed a single time. The starting material was PBMCs from the stem cell graft donor, obtained from the stem cell graft. Source of these receptors: a human donor who donated a stem cell graft to a child with acute myeloid leukemia. CDR3s include the opening cysteine and the closing phenylalanine or tryptophan. A D gene is named only where the DNA matches it firmly. Clone size appears in some rows only: once, few, many, or a class for an expanded clone.

>.|TRBJ1-1|.|TRBV6-2/TRBV6-3
TGTGCCAGCAGTTACGATCCCACCGGGGTGAACACTGAAGCTTTCTTT
CASSYDPTGVNTEAFF
>TRBD2|TRBJ2-3|few|TRBV27
TGTGCCAGCAGGGGACTAGCGGGGGGGCGGAGCACAGATACGCAGTATTTT
CASRGLAGGRSTDTQYF
>.|TRBJ2-3|.|TRBV5-1
TGCGCCAGCAGCTTGGTGGTAGACACAGATACGCAGTATTTT
CASSLVVDTDTQYF
>.|TRBJ1-1|.|TRBV5-1
TGCGCCAGCAGCACGGGGACTGCGAATCCTGAAGCTTTCTTT
CASSTGTANPEAFF
>.|TRBJ2-2|.|TRBV5-1
TGCGCCAGCAGCGCGGGACACTCGAACAACCGCGGGGAGCTGTTTTTT
CASSAGHSNNRGELFF
>TRBD1|TRBJ2-5|few|TRBV3-1
TGTGCCAGCAGCCAAGGTCCCGTAGGGGGCGGGGAGACCCAGTACTTC
CASSQGPVGGGETQYF
>.|TRBJ1-1|few|TRBV30
TGTGCCTGGAGCGAATCAGGGAACACTGAAGCTTTCTTT
CAWSESGNTEAFF
>.|TRBJ2-4|.|TRBV5-1
TGCGCCAGCAGGGCTGTGGGGGTTGGCATTCAGTACTTC
CASRAVGVGIQYF
>TRBD1|TRBJ1-1|.|TRBV5-1
TGCGCCAGCAGCTTGGGGACAGGGGGCGAGAACACTGAAGCTTTCTTT
CASSLGTGGENTEAFF
>TRBD2|TRBJ2-1|few|TRBV11-2
TGTGCCAGCAGCAGCGTAGCGGGGGGGGCCTACAATGAGCAGTTCTTC
CASSSVAGGAYNEQFF
>.|TRBJ2-1|few|TRBV4-2
TGTGCCAGCACCCACGTAGGCTCCTACAATGAGCAGTTCTTC
CASTHVGSYNEQFF
>.|TRBJ1-5|many|TRBV12-3/TRBV12-4
TGTGCCAGCAGTTTTACGGGGCCCAATCAGCCCCAGCATTTT
CASSFTGPNQPQHF
>TRBD1|TRBJ2-7|many|TRBV12-3/TRBV12-4
TGTGCCAGCAGTTCAGGGGGCGCTTACGAGCAGTACTTC
CASSSGGAYEQYF
>.|TRBJ2-3|.|TRBV29-1
TGCAGCGTTGACGGGACGGATTTCACAGATACGCAGTATTTT
CSVDGTDFTDTQYF
>TRBD2|TRBJ2-2|.|TRBV7-3
TGTGCCAGCAGCTTATCATTAGCGGGGGCCTACACCGGGGAGCTGTTTTTT
CASSLSLAGAYTGELFF
>TRBD1|TRBJ1-1|.|TRBV20-1
TGCAGTGCTAGAGAGCCCCACAGGGGGCGGGGGGACACTGAAGCTTTCTTT
CSAREPHRGRGDTEAFF
>.|TRBJ2-5|few|TRBV29-1
TGCAGCGTTGACAAACTCGGCGAGACCCAGTACTTC
CSVDKLGETQYF
>TRBD2|TRBJ2-3|.|TRBV5-1
TGCGCCAGCAGGGTTTCGGGGGGGCCCATAGATACGCAGTATTTT
CASRVSGGPIDTQYF
>.|TRBJ2-1|.|TRBV15
TGTGCCACCAGCAGAGATTGGTCTACTAGTCTCAATGAGCAGTTCTTC
CATSRDWSTSLNEQFF
>TRBD2|TRBJ2-5|.|TRBV7-2
TGTGCCAGCAGCTTATTGACACCGGGACTAGATGGTGAGACCCAGTACTTC
CASSLLTPGLDGETQYF
>.|TRBJ2-2|many|TRBV12-3/TRBV12-4
TGTGCCAGCAGGACAGGCTCGGCCGGGGAGCTGTTTTTT
CASRTGSAGELFF
>.|TRBJ1-5|few|TRBV7-9
TGTGCCAGCAGCTTAGCCAGTAGCAATCAGCCCCAGCATTTT
CASSLASSNQPQHF
>TRBD2|TRBJ2-1|few|TRBV2
TGTGCCAGCAGTGGGGGACTACTCTATGAGCAGTTCTTC
CASSGGLLYEQFF
>.|TRBJ2-7|.|TRBV27
TGTGCCAGCAGTTCCCCACGGGGGTCCTACGAGCAGTACTTC
CASSSPRGSYEQYF
>.|TRBJ2-5|many|TRBV3-1
TGTGCCAGCAGTTCGATGGGGAAGACCCAGTACTTC
CASSSMGKTQYF
>.|TRBJ2-7|.|TRBV12-3/TRBV12-4
TGTGCCAGCAGTTACCAGGACCGCTACGAGCAGTACTTC
CASSYQDRYEQYF
>.|TRBJ2-7|few|TRBV15
TGTGCCACCAGCAGGCTCGCAAGGGGTGAGCAGTACTTC
CATSRLARGEQYF
>TRBD2|TRBJ2-5|many|TRBV12-3/TRBV12-4
TGTGCCAGCAGTCCAGAGTGGGAGCGGGGACTCCGAGAGACCCAGTACTTC
CASSPEWERGLRETQYF
>TRBD1|TRBJ2-2|.|TRBV12-3/TRBV12-4
TGTGCCAGCAGTTGGGGACAGGGGGGCACCGGGGAGCTGTTTTTT
CASSWGQGGTGELFF
>.|TRBJ2-2|many|TRBV25-1
TGTGCCAGCAGTGAAGTACAGGGGAACACCGGGGAGCTGTTTTTT
CASSEVQGNTGELFF
>TRBD2|TRBJ2-2|many|TRBV2
TGTGCCAGCAGCCTCGGACTAGCGGGGCAAACCGGGGAGCTGTTTTTT
CASSLGLAGQTGELFF
>TRBD2|TRBJ2-3|few|TRBV7-7
TGTGCTAGCAGCTTACGTGGGGGACTAGCGGGAGAAGATACGCAGTATTTT
CASSLRGGLAGEDTQYF
>.|TRBJ2-1|.|TRBV20-1
TGCAGTGCCAGTTCAGACGGGAATGAGCAGTTCTTC
CSASSDGNEQFF
>.|TRBJ2-2|.|TRBV21-1
TGTGCCAGCAGTGACGCCGCTGAGGAGCTGTTTTTT
CASSDAAEELFF
>.|TRBJ2-7|.|TRBV20-1
TGCAGTGCTAGAGATCTAGTTGTGAGCTACGAGCAGTACTTC
CSARDLVVSYEQYF
>.|TRBJ2-3|many|TRBV20-1
TGCAGTGCTAGAGTACGGGGCCGGGGTTTAACAGATACGCAGTATTTT
CSARVRGRGLTDTQYF
>.|TRBJ2-5|few|TRBV12-3/TRBV12-4
TGTGCCAGCAGTTTGGGGGCTACTAGCGACCAAGAGACCCAGTACTTC
CASSLGATSDQETQYF
>.|TRBJ1-5|.|TRBV25-1
TGTGCCAGCAGGGGAAATAGCAATCAGCCCCAGCATTTT
CASRGNSNQPQHF
>TRBD2|TRBJ2-5|.|TRBV10-3
TGTGCCATCAGCGCGGGAGGGCCTCTGGAGACCCAGTACTTC
CAISAGGPLETQYF
>.|TRBJ1-1|many|TRBV5-1
TGCGCCAGCAGCTTGGCCTCCGCAGGTCACACTGAAGCTTTCTTT
CASSLASAGHTEAFF
>.|TRBJ2-1|many|TRBV7-8
TGTGCCAGCAGCCCCTTAGGAATTGGCTCCTACAATGAGCAGTTCTTC
CASSPLGIGSYNEQFF
>.|TRBJ2-3|many|TRBV5-1
TGCGCCAGCAGCTTGACGGCCGGATCCACAGATACGCAGTATTTT
CASSLTAGSTDTQYF
>TRBD2|TRBJ2-5|.|TRBV20-1
TGCAGTGCTAGATTCGGGCTAGCGGGAGGACAACAAGAGACCCAGTACTTC
CSARFGLAGGQQETQYF
>.|TRBJ2-2|few|TRBV28
TGTGCCACCAAGGGGCAGGGTAACACCGGGGAGCTGTTTTTT
CATKGQGNTGELFF
>.|TRBJ2-1|few|TRBV29-1
TGCAGCGTCCGATACGAGGGGAATGAGCAGTTCTTC
CSVRYEGNEQFF